These T cell receptor beta chains were read from a single sample in a study of blood T cell repertoires in COVID-19. Profiling relied on immunoSEQ multiplex PCR, and the TCRdb table lists in-frame clones only, not all of them. The sample records around 320,000 clones, roughly 88% being singletons. Input material: peripheral blood. These receptors all stem from a woman between 25 and 40 years old who had recovered from COVID-19. CDR3s include the opening cysteine and the closing phenylalanine or tryptophan. D genes are given only for firm matches. Part of the rows lack a size; the others show once, few, many or a class for expanded clones.

v_gene,j_gene,abundance,d_gene,CDR3nt,CDR3aa
TRBV4-1,TRBJ1-6,.,.,TGCGCCAGCAGCCAAGATCACGGGGTAAATAATTCACCCCTCCACTTT,CASSQDHGVNNSPLHF
TRBV5-1,TRBJ2-3,.,.,TGCGCCAGCAGCATAGGGACTTACACAGATACGCAGTATTTT,CASSIGTYTDTQYF
TRBV2,TRBJ1-5,.,TRBD1,TGTGCCAGCAGTGTTCAGGGGGGAAGTAGCAATCAGCCCCAGCATTTT,CASSVQGGSSNQPQHF
TRBV5-1,TRBJ1-6,.,TRBD1,TGCGCCAGCAGCCAAGAACAGGGGAGCTCCTATAATTCACCCCTCCACTTT,CASSQEQGSSYNSPLHF
TRBV18,TRBJ1-2,.,TRBD1,TGTGCCAGCTCACGGGACAGGGGTAACTATGGCTACACCTTC,CASSRDRGNYGYTF
TRBV11-2,TRBJ2-2,.,.,TGTGCCAGCAGACCATTGAGGCAGGGGCGGACCGGGGAGCTGTTTTTT,CASRPLRQGRTGELFF
TRBV2,TRBJ2-1,.,.,TGTGCCAGCAGTCAACTCGGGACTCAATACAATGAGCAGTTCTTC,CASSQLGTQYNEQFF
TRBV5-6,TRBJ2-2,.,.,TGTGCCAGCAGCCTTTTCGGAGACACCGGGGAGCTGTTTTTT,CASSLFGDTGELFF
TRBV5-6,TRBJ2-1,.,TRBD1,TGTGCCAGCAGTATGACAGGGCAATTAGGCAATGAGCAGTTCTTC,CASSMTGQLGNEQFF
TRBV24-1,TRBJ2-5,.,TRBD1,TGTGCCACCAGTGACCCCGAACGACAGGGCCAAGAGACCCAGTACTTC,CATSDPERQGQETQYF
TRBV4-3,TRBJ2-7,.,.,TGCGCCAGCAGCCAAGATACCCCTCCGGGGGTTAGCTACGAGCAGTACTTC,CASSQDTPPGVSYEQYF
TRBV28,TRBJ1-4,.,.,TGTGCCAGCAGTTTTGAGGGTCTAGGTAATGAAAAACTGTTTTTT,CASSFEGLGNEKLFF
TRBV4-1,TRBJ1-5,many,.,TGCGCCAGCAGCCGCCGCTTTCAGGGTAGCAATCAGCCCCAGCATTTT,CASSRRFQGSNQPQHF
TRBV11-1,TRBJ2-4,.,.,TGTGCCAGCAGCTTACGCGGAGACATTCAGTACTTC,CASSLRGDIQYF
TRBV6-2/TRBV6-3,TRBJ2-2,.,.,TGTGCCAGCACCCCATCCATCGACAGACACTTAGCCGGGGAGCTGTTTTTT,CASTPSIDRHLAGELFF
TRBV29-1,TRBJ2-1,.,.,TGCAGCCTCCCGGGGGGCAGCTACAATGAGCAGTTCTTC,CSLPGGSYNEQFF
TRBV2,TRBJ2-3,.,.,TGTGCCAGCAGTGAGTTTTCTCGCGAGGATACGCAGTATTTT,CASSEFSREDTQYF
TRBV10-3,TRBJ2-7,.,TRBD2,TGTGCCATCAGCCATCCGGCTAGCGGGGGGAGGAGCTCCTACGAGCAGTACTTC,CAISHPASGGRSSYEQYF
TRBV5-1,TRBJ1-2,.,TRBD1,TGCGCCAGCAGCTCGGAGACAGGGCTTGGTGGCTACACCTTC,CASSSETGLGGYTF
TRBV29-1,TRBJ1-1,.,.,TGCAGCGTTGACGGGGGGCTGACTGAAGCTTTCTTT,CSVDGGLTEAFF
TRBV2,TRBJ2-5,once,TRBD1,TGTGCCAGCAGTGTGGGACAGGGGGCAGAGACCCAGTACTTC,CASSVGQGAETQYF
TRBV18,TRBJ2-7,.,.,TGTGCCAGCTCACCACCGTCGACAGGCTCGTCCTACGAGCAGTACTTC,CASSPPSTGSSYEQYF
TRBV5-1,TRBJ1-1,.,TRBD1,TGCGCCAGCAGCTTGGATGACAGGGGTTGGACTGAAGCTTTCTTT,CASSLDDRGWTEAFF
TRBV7-3,TRBJ2-3,.,.,TGTGCCAGCAGCCCCGCCGGAGATACGCAGTATTTT,CASSPAGDTQYF
TRBV24-1,TRBJ2-2,once,.,TGTGCCACCAGTGATTTTGGGGGACATATGAACACCGGGGAGCTGTTTTTT,CATSDFGGHMNTGELFF
TRBV5-6,TRBJ1-1,few,.,TGTGCCAGCAGCTTGGGATCGTCCGCAACGGGGGCTTTCTTT,CASSLGSSATGAFF
TRBV5-1,TRBJ2-1,.,TRBD1,TGCGCCAGCAGCCGGACAGGGGAAGTGGGCACCTACAATGAGCAGTTCTTC,CASSRTGEVGTYNEQFF
TRBV7-2,TRBJ2-7,.,.,TGTGCCAGCAGCACACAGGCCCACCACGAGCAGTACTTC,CASSTQAHHEQYF